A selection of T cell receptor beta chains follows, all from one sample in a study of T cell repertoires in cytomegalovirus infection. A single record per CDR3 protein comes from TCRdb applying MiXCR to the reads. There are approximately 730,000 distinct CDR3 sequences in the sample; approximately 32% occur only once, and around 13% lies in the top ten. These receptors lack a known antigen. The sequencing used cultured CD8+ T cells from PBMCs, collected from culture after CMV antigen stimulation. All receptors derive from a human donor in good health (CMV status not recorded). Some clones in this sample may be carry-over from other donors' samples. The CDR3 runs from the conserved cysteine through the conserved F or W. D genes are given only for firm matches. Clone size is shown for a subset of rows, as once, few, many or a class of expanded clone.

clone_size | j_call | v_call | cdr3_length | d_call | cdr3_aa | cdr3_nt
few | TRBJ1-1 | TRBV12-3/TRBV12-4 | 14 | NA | CASSAGGVGTEAFF | TGTGCCAGCAGCGCCGGGGGCGTGGGTACTGAAGCTTTCTTT
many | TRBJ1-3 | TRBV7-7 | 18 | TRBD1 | CASSLGGPGTGNEDTIYF | TGTGCTAGCAGCTTAGGGGGTCCCGGGACAGGGAATGAAGACACCATATATTTT
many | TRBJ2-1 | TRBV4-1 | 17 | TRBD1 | CASSQAMYRGQNNEQFF | TGCGCCAGCAGCCAAGCAATGTACAGGGGACAAAACAATGAGCAGTTCTTC
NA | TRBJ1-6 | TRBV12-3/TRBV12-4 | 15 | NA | CASARRIGADSPLHF | TGTGCCAGCGCCAGGCGAATAGGAGCGGATTCACCCCTCCACTTT
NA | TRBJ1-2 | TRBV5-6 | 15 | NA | CASSLGGVPNYGYTF | TGTGCCAGCAGCTTGGGAGGGGTCCCTAACTATGGCTACACCTTC
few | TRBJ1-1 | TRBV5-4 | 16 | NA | CASSLRREKMNTEAFF | TGTGCCAGCAGCTTGAGGAGGGAGAAGATGAACACTGAAGCTTTCTTT
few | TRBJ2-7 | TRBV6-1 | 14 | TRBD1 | CATPSGTAVYEQYF | TGTGCCACCCCGTCCGGGACAGCTGTCTACGAGCAGTACTTC
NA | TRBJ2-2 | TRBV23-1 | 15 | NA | CASSHWGPTTGELFF | TGCGCCAGCAGTCACTGGGGGCCGACCACCGGGGAGCTGTTTTTT
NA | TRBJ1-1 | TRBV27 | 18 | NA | CASSSLTGRWRPHTEAFF | TGTGCCAGCAGTTCTCTTACAGGGAGATGGCGTCCTCACACTGAAGCTTTCTTT
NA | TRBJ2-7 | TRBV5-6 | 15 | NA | CASSLSGALSYEQYF | TGTGCCAGCAGCTTGAGTGGGGCCCTCTCCTACGAGCAGTACTTC
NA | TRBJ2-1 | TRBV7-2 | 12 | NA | CASSYPGSEQFF | TGTGCCAGCAGCTACCCAGGCAGTGAGCAGTTCTTC
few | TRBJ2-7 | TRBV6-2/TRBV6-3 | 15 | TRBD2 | CASSYSSGGPYEQYF | TGTGCCAGCAGTTACTCTAGCGGGGGGCCCTACGAGCAGTACTTC
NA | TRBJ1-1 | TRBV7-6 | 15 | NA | CAGSDPTRADTEAFF | TGTGCCGGCAGCGACCCTACAAGGGCGGACACTGAAGCTTTCTTT
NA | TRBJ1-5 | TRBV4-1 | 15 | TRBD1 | CASSAVTGGSQPQHF | TGCGCCAGCAGCGCGGTTACAGGGGGCTCTCAGCCCCAGCATTTT
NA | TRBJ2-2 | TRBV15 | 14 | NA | CATSRVGDTGELFF | TGTGCCACCAGCAGAGTTGGGGATACCGGGGAGCTGTTTTTT
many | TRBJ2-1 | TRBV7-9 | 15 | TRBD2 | CASSPGRGSYNEQFF | TGTGCCAGCAGTCCGGGGAGGGGCTCCTACAATGAGCAGTTCTTC
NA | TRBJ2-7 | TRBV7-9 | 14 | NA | CASSLAGDHYEQYF | TGTGCCAGCAGCTTAGCGGGGGACCACTACGAGCAGTACTTC
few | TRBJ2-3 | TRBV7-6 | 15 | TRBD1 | CASTRQGVGTDTQYF | TGTGCCAGCACCAGACAGGGGGTGGGCACAGATACGCAGTATTTT
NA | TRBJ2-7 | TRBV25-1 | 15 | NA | CASSEWAGSPYEQYF | TGTGCCAGCAGTGAATGGGCAGGGTCCCCCTACGAGCAGTACTTC
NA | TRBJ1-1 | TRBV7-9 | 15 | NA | CASSKAETMGTEAFF | TGTGCCAGCAGCAAAGCGGAGACCATGGGCACTGAAGCTTTCTTT
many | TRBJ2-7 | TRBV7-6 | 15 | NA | CASSPERGPLYEQYF | TGTGCCAGCAGCCCGGAACGGGGGCCGCTCTACGAGCAGTACTTC
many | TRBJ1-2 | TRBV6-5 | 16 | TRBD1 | CASSYSGQGAIDGYTF | TGTGCCAGCAGTTACTCGGGGCAGGGGGCAATTGATGGCTACACCTTC
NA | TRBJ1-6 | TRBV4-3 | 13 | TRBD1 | CASSQGQVTPLHF | TGCGCCAGCAGCCAGGGACAGGTAACACCCCTCCACTTT
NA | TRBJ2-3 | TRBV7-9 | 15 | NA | CASSLRTPSTDTQYF | TGTGCCAGCAGCTTACGGACACCAAGCACAGATACGCAGTATTTT
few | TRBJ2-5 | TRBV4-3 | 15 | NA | CASSKVGTTTETQYF | TGCGCCAGCAGCAAAGTTGGGACAACGACGGAGACCCAGTACTTC
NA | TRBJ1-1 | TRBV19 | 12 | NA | CASSMWNTEAFF | TGTGCCAGTAGTATGTGGAACACTGAAGCTTTCTTT
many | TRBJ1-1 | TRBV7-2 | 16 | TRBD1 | CASRPRDRGLDTEAFF | TGTGCCAGCAGACCAAGGGACAGGGGTTTGGACACTGAAGCTTTCTTT
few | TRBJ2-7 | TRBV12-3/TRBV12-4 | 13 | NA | CASSWGVADEQYF | TGTGCCAGCAGTTGGGGGGTTGCCGACGAGCAGTACTTC
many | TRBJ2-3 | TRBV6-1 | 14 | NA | CASSENSNPDTQYF | TGTGCCAGCAGTGAGAACAGCAATCCAGATACGCAGTATTTT
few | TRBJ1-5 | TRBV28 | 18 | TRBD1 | CASSFRTGRPYGNQPQHF | TGTGCCAGCAGTTTTCGGACAGGGAGACCGTACGGCAATCAGCCCCAGCATTTT
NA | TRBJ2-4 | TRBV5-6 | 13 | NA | CASSLSGTYLEYF | TGTGCCAGCAGCTTGTCCGGGACCTACCTCGAGTACTTC
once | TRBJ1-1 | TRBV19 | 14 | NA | CASTREGMNTEAFF | TGTGCCAGTACTCGGGAGGGGATGAACACTGAAGCTTTCTTT
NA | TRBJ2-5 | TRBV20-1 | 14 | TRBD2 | CSAPAGGIKETQYF | TGCAGTGCTCCCGCGGGGGGGATTAAAGAGACCCAGTACTTC
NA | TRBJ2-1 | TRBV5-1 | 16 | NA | CASSLADPRANNEQFF | TGCGCCAGCAGCTTGGCCGATCCGAGGGCCAACAATGAGCAGTTCTTC
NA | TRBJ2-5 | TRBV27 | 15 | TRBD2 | CASSEGTTIQETQYF | TGTGCCAGCAGCGAAGGGACTACAATACAAGAGACCCAGTACTTC
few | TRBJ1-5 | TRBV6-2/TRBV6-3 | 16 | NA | CASSYGDVGGNQPQHF | TGTGCCAGCAGTTACGGGGATGTGGGCGGCAATCAGCCCCAGCATTTT
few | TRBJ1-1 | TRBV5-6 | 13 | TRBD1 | CASSFGTGGEAFF | TGTGCCAGCAGCTTTGGGACAGGGGGCGAAGCTTTCTTT
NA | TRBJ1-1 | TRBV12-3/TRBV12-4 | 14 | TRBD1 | CASSLGQARNEAFF | TGTGCCAGCAGTTTGGGACAGGCGCGCAATGAAGCTTTCTTT
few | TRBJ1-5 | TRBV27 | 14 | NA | CASSLIGQYQPQHF | TGTGCCAGCAGTTTAATTGGACAGTATCAGCCCCAGCATTTT